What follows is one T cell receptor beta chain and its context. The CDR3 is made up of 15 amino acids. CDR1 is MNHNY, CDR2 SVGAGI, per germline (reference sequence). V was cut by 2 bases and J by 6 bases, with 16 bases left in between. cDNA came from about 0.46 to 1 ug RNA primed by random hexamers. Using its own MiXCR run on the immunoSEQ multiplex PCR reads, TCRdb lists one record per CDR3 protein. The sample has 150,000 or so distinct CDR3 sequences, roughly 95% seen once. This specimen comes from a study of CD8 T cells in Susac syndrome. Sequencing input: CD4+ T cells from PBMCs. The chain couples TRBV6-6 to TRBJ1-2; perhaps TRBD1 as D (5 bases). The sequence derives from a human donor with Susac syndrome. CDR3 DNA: TGTGCCAGCAGTTACGAGGGGAGGCCCGGGGATGGCTACACCTTC. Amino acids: CASSYEGRPGDGYTF.